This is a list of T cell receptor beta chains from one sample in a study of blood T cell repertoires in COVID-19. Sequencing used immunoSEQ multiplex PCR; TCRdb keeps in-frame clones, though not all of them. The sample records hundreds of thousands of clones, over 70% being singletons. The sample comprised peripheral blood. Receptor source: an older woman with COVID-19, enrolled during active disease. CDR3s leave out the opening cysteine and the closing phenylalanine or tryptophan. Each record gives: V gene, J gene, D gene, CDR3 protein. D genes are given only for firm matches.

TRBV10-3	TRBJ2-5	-	AIRITSSETQY
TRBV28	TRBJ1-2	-	ASNLGGGYGYT
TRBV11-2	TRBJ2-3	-	ASSLQGSQY
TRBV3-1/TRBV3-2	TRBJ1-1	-	ASSTSGEDTEAF
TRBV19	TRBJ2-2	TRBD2	ASSLTSGNAGELF
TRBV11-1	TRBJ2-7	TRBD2	ASSLGTSGITHEQY
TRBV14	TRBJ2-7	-	ASSQDRGGYYEQY
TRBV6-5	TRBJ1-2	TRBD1	ASSYEGGWGHGYT
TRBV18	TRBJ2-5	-	ASSLSLETQY
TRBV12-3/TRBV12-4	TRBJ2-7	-	ASSPSAYEQY
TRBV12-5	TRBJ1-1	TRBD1	ASGWDRATEAF
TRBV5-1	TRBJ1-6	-	ASSASGTSYNSPLH
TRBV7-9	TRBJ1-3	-	ASSLGGRGNTIY
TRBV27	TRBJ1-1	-	ASSLAGNRNTEAF
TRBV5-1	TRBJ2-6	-	ASSLAGTESSGANVLT
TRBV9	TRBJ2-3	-	ASSVSGQSTDTQY
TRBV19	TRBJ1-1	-	ASSMRERGTEAF
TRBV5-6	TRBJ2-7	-	ASSSISYEQY
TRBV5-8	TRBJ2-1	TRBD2	ASSRVEAGGKEF
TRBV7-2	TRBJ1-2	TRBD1	ASSLGTGSRVGYT